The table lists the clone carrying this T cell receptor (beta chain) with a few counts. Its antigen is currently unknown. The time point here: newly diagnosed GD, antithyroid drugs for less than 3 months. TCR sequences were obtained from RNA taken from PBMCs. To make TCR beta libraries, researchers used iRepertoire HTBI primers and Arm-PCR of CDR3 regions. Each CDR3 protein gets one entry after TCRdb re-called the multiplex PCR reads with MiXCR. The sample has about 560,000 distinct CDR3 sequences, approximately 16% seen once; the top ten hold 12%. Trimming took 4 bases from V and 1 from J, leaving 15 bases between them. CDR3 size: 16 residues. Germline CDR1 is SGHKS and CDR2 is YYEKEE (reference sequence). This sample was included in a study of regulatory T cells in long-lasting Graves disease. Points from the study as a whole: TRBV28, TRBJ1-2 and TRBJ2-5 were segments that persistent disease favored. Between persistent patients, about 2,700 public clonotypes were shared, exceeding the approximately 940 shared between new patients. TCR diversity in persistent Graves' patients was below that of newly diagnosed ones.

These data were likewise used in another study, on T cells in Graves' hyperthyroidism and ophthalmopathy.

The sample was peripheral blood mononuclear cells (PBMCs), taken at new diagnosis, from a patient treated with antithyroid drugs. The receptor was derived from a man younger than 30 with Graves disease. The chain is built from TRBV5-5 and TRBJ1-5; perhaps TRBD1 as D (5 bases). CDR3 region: CASSLRVLSSNQPQHF. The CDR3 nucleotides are TGTGCCAGCAGCCTCAGGGTGCTTTCGAGCAATCAGCCCCAGCATTTT. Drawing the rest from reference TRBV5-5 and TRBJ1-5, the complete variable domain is DAGVTQSPTHLIKTRGQQVTLRCSPISGHKSVSWYQQVLGQGPQFIFQYYEKEERGRGNFPDRFSARQFPNYSSELNVNALLLGDSALYLCASSLRVLSSNQPQHFGDGTRLSIL.